These T cell receptor beta chains were read from a single sample in a study of CD4 T cells in relation to SARS-CoV-2 and coronaviruses. TCRdb keeps only in-frame clones here, not all; method: immunoSEQ multiplex PCR. Of about 18,000 clones in the sample, 65% to 75% were seen once. These TCRs' antigens remain unknown. The specimen sequenced was CD4+ T cells from PBMCs, cultured in vitro. These receptors all stem from a human donor in good health. CDR3s include the opening cysteine and the closing phenylalanine or tryptophan. Size is stated for part of the rows, as once, few or many counts, or as a class when the clone is expanded.

V: TRBV3-1/TRBV3-2
J: TRBJ1-5
size: .
CDR3: CASSQGLAGQPQHF

V: TRBV6-1
J: TRBJ2-2
size: few
CDR3: CASSELAGGPGELFF

V: TRBV19
J: TRBJ2-1
size: few
CDR3: CASSISNMAGSYNEQFF

V: TRBV6-5
J: TRBJ2-1
size: .
CDR3: CASLERHNEQFF

V: TRBV10-1
J: TRBJ1-1
size: few
CDR3: CASSEVFRGVGEAFF

V: TRBV28
J: TRBJ1-5
size: .
CDR3: CASRSTGASGQPQHF

V: TRBV29-1
J: TRBJ2-4
size: .
CDR3: CSVGENLAKNIQYF

V: TRBV11-2
J: TRBJ2-7
size: .
CDR3: CASSFSQGASYEQYF

V: TRBV6-5
J: TRBJ1-1
size: .
CDR3: CASSHPDRGTEAFF

V: TRBV14
J: TRBJ2-3
size: few
CDR3: CASSQMTSRSTDTQYF

V: TRBV24-1
J: TRBJ2-5
size: .
CDR3: CATSVTGETQYF

V: TRBV11-2
J: TRBJ1-5
size: .
CDR3: CASSWGENQPQHF

V: TRBV19
J: TRBJ1-5
size: .
CDR3: CASSTTQGSNQPQHF

V: TRBV5-1
J: TRBJ2-1
size: .
CDR3: CASSLGQSNNEQFF

V: TRBV6-5
J: TRBJ2-5
size: .
CDR3: CASRAQETQYF

V: TRBV7-9
J: TRBJ1-1
size: .
CDR3: CASSLGQNTEAFF

V: TRBV6-6
J: TRBJ1-1
size: .
CDR3: CASFIPGGTEAFF

V: TRBV4-1
J: TRBJ2-1
size: few
CDR3: CASSQAGQGGLGEQFF

V: TRBV4-2
J: TRBJ1-1
size: .
CDR3: CASSQDLMGYAEAFF

V: TRBV3-1/TRBV3-2
J: TRBJ1-1
size: .
CDR3: CASSPTDGRGNTEAFF

V: TRBV11-2
J: TRBJ2-2
size: .
CDR3: CASSLDRSGNTGELFF

V: TRBV28
J: TRBJ1-1
size: .
CDR3: CASRTGGTEAFF

V: TRBV29-1
J: TRBJ2-3
size: .
CDR3: CSVQSPKFTGTQYF

V: TRBV15
J: TRBJ1-5
size: .
CDR3: CATSRVSDQPQHF

V: TRBV2
J: TRBJ2-7
size: .
CDR3: CASSDRNSYEQYF

V: TRBV5-6
J: TRBJ2-7
size: .
CDR3: CASSLITRGYEQYF

V: TRBV19
J: TRBJ2-2
size: .
CDR3: CASSDDRGHGGELFF

V: TRBV30
J: TRBJ2-3
size: .
CDR3: CAWNAGGSTDTQYF

V: TRBV19
J: TRBJ1-5
size: .
CDR3: CASSPTQHIRNSNQPQHF

V: TRBV5-5
J: TRBJ1-1
size: .
CDR3: CASSLGPHTEAFF

V: TRBV11-1
J: TRBJ2-7
size: .
CDR3: CASSLVGGSSYEQYF

V: TRBV3-1/TRBV3-2
J: TRBJ2-7
size: few
CDR3: CASSQGGGRYEQYF

V: TRBV10-3
J: TRBJ1-2
size: .
CDR3: CAISQTDRGANYGYTF

V: TRBV12-5
J: TRBJ2-7
size: .
CDR3: CASGLSAGAYEQYF

V: TRBV5-6
J: TRBJ1-1
size: .
CDR3: CASSYDRDTEAFF

V: TRBV6-4
J: TRBJ2-2
size: few
CDR3: CGREGRSGELFF

V: TRBV5-1
J: TRBJ1-3
size: once
CDR3: CASSSSTQGSGNTIYF

V: TRBV7-8
J: TRBJ1-5
size: .
CDR3: CASSLAGATWNQPQHF

V: TRBV4-1
J: TRBJ1-2
size: .
CDR3: CASSPPSGYGANYGYTF

V: TRBV4-1
J: TRBJ1-2
size: few
CDR3: CASSQAGVNYGYTF

V: TRBV4-1
J: TRBJ1-1
size: .
CDR3: CASSQGVDRWNTEAFF

V: TRBV2
J: TRBJ2-1
size: .
CDR3: CASSVLGFSSYNEQFF

V: TRBV18
J: TRBJ2-5
size: .
CDR3: CASSPRRLGLAGVETQYF

V: TRBV7-3
J: TRBJ2-2
size: .
CDR3: CASSAWSGRGTGELFF

V: TRBV18
J: TRBJ1-5
size: .
CDR3: CASSPRAGGNQPQHF

V: TRBV14
J: TRBJ1-4
size: once
CDR3: CASSQDARQSEKLFF

V: TRBV7-3
J: TRBJ2-2
size: .
CDR3: CASSLMGLGELFF

V: TRBV1
J: TRBJ2-6
size: .
CDR3: CTRKRYPNPGQGSCGANVLTF

V: TRBV11-3
J: TRBJ2-7
size: .
CDR3: CASSSLAGLSYEQYF

V: TRBV7-3
J: TRBJ2-1
size: few
CDR3: CASNTGTSGKAEQFF